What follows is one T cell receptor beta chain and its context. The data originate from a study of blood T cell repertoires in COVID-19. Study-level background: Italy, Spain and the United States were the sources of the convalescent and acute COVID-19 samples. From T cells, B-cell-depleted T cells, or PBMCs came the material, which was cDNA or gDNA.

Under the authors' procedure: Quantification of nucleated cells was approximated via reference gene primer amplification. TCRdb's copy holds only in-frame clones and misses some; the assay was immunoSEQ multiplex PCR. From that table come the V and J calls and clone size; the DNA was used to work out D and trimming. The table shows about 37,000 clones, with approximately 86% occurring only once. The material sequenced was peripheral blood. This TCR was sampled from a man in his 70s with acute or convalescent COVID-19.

The CDR3 is CAISVRQGFHEQYF. CDR3 DNA: TGTGCCATCAGTGTGAGACAGGGGTTTCACGAGCAGTACTTC. J is TRBJ2-7 and V is TRBV10-3, with 8 nucleotides matching TRBD1. Germline trimming cut 4 bases from V and 5 bases from J; bases unmatched to any gene: 7. The germline V gene encodes CDR1 ENHRY and CDR2 SYGVKD. This CDR3 comprises 14 residues.